This is a list of T cell receptor beta chains from one sample in a study of beta chain features in type 1 diabetes. Method: immunoSEQ multiplex PCR; TCRdb's copy keeps in-frame clones and lacks some. The sample lists around 430,000 clones, roughly 31% occurring once. Sequencing input: naive CD4+ T cells from blood. These receptors were obtained from a man aged 18 to 29 in good health. Both conserved end residues are part of each CDR3. The order of the fields is V gene, CDR3 length, J gene, D gene, clone size, CDR3 DNA, CDR3 protein. A D gene is named only where the DNA matches it firmly. The listing skips clone size in some rows; elsewhere it reads once, few, many or a size class.

>TRBV30|15|TRBJ2-3|TRBD2|.
TGTGCCTGGGGGCGCGGACTAGCGGACACAGATACGCAGTATTTT
CAWGRGLADTDTQYF
>TRBV20-1|11|TRBJ1-5|.|.
TGCAGTGCAGGGGATAATCAGCCCCAGCATTTT
CSAGDNQPQHF
>TRBV29-1|15|TRBJ2-4|TRBD2|few
TGCAGCGTTGAACTAGCGGGAGGGCCAAAAAACATTCAGTACTTC
CSVELAGGPKNIQYF
>TRBV14|15|TRBJ1-1|.|.
TGTGCCAGCAGCCCCCCAGGGCGTCGGGACACTGAAGCTTTCTTT
CASSPPGRRDTEAFF
>TRBV6-6|16|TRBJ2-5|TRBD2|.
TGTGCCAGCAGTTACGGCTTAGCGGGGAAGGGAGAGACCCAGTACTTC
CASSYGLAGKGETQYF
>TRBV25-1|13|TRBJ2-3|.|.
TGTGCTGCAGCACCGACTGGCACAGATACGCAGTATTTT
CAAAPTGTDTQYF
>TRBV2|15|TRBJ2-6|.|.
TGTGCCAGCAGTGATCGGGAAGCGGGGGCCAACGTCCTGACTTTC
CASSDREAGANVLTF
>TRBV5-4|14|TRBJ1-2|TRBD1|few
TGTGCCAGCAGCTGGGACAGGGATAACTATGGCTACACCTTC
CASSWDRDNYGYTF
>TRBV5-1|14|TRBJ2-5|.|.
TGCGCCAGCAGCCTAGTCGGACAGCAAGAGACCCAGTACTTC
CASSLVGQQETQYF
>TRBV10-3|16|TRBJ2-1|TRBD2|.
TGTGCCATCAGTGATAAGAGGACTAGCGGCTACAATGAGCAGTTCTTC
CAISDKRTSGYNEQFF
>TRBV7-9|16|TRBJ2-1|TRBD2|few
TGTGCCAGCAGCCCGACTAGCGGGAGGCTTTACAATGAGCAGTTCTTC
CASSPTSGRLYNEQFF
>TRBV16|17|TRBJ2-1|.|few
TGTGCCAGCACCTTCCAATATTCATGGTATCGGGATAATGAGCAGTTCTTC
CASTFQYSWYRDNEQFF
>TRBV7-6|15|TRBJ2-6|.|.
TGTGCCAGCAGCTCGGTTTCCTCTGGGGCCAACGTCCTGACTTTC
CASSSVSSGANVLTF
>TRBV30|14|TRBJ1-2|.|few
TGTGCCTGGACCGACATCCAGGGTGCCTATGGCTACACCTTC
CAWTDIQGAYGYTF
>TRBV15|13|TRBJ2-3|.|few
TGTGCCACCAGCAGAGATAAAAGGGATACGCAGTATTTT
CATSRDKRDTQYF
>TRBV5-1|14|TRBJ2-1|.|once
TGCGCCAGCAGCCTAGGGACTGAGGGTGATGAGCAGTTCTTC
CASSLGTEGDEQFF
>TRBV25-1|17|TRBJ2-7|TRBD1|few
TGTGCCAGCAGTGACGCCGCAGGGGGACCCCTAAGCTACGAGCAGTACTTC
CASSDAAGGPLSYEQYF
>TRBV14|14|TRBJ2-7|.|few
TGTGCCAGCAGCCAAGAAAAGGGGAACTACGAGCAGTACTTC
CASSQEKGNYEQYF
>TRBV6-5|12|TRBJ2-1|.|.
TGTGCCAGCACGGACTACAACAATGAGCAGTTCTTC
CASTDYNNEQFF
>TRBV13|16|TRBJ2-1|TRBD2|few
TGTGCCAGCAGCTCAGGGCCTAGCGGGAGTGGCAATGAGCAGTTCTTC
CASSSGPSGSGNEQFF
>TRBV7-9|11|TRBJ2-5|TRBD2|.
TGTGCCAGCTCTAGCGGGGGGACCCAGTACTTC
CASSSGGTQYF
>TRBV5-1|15|TRBJ2-5|TRBD1|.
TGCGCCAGCAGCTCCCCGGGACAGGGTTTCGAGACCCAGTACTTC
CASSSPGQGFETQYF
>TRBV18|14|TRBJ2-1|.|.
TGTGCCAGCTCACCATACGCCAGAGACAATGAGCAGTTCTTC
CASSPYARDNEQFF
>TRBV28|14|TRBJ2-4|TRBD1|few
TGTGCCAGTTGGGACAGCCGCCGCCAGAACATTCAGTACTTC
CASWDSRRQNIQYF
>TRBV12-5|15|TRBJ2-1|.|.
TGTGCTAGTGCCCCCCGAGGGACTGGGTGGGATGAGCAGTTCTTC
CASAPRGTGWDEQFF
>TRBV29-1|14|TRBJ2-2|.|.
TGCAGCGTGCAAAGCGCAATCTTTACCGGGGAGCTGTTTTTT
CSVQSAIFTGELFF
>TRBV7-9|14|TRBJ1-2|TRBD1|.
TGTGCCAGCAGCCAATGGGACAGGGACTATGGCTACACCTTC
CASSQWDRDYGYTF
>TRBV5-6|13|TRBJ1-2|TRBD1|.
TGTGCCAGCAGCCCGGGACAGAACTATGGCTACACCTTC
CASSPGQNYGYTF
>TRBV4-1|16|TRBJ2-7|.|.
TGCGCCAGCAGCCGCGGGGCAAACCGAGTAACCTACGAGCAGTACTTC
CASSRGANRVTYEQYF
>TRBV5-1|14|TRBJ2-7|.|few
TGCGCCAGCAGCTGGCGACTTTTCTCGGACGAGCAGTACTTC
CASSWRLFSDEQYF
>TRBV7-2|14|TRBJ2-7|TRBD1|.
TGTGCCAGCAGCCCACGGACAGGTCGATACGAGCAGTACTTC
CASSPRTGRYEQYF
>TRBV7-9|15|TRBJ2-1|.|few
TGTGCCAGCATGGACTCGCTGCGGGTCTACAATGAGCAGTTCTTC
CASMDSLRVYNEQFF
>TRBV5-4|16|TRBJ1-5|.|.
TGTGCCAGCAGCTTGTATGGGGACAAGTTGAATCAGCCCCAGCATTTT
CASSLYGDKLNQPQHF
>TRBV6-1|16|TRBJ2-3|TRBD2|.
TGTGCCAGCAGTGCCGGACTAGCGGGAGGCGGTCATACGCAGTATTTT
CASSAGLAGGGHTQYF
>TRBV2|11|TRBJ2-1|.|few
TGTGCCAGCAGTGATTGGGATGAGCAGTTCTTC
CASSDWDEQFF
>TRBV14|14|TRBJ2-6|.|.
TGTGCCAGCAGCCATCAGCCTGGGGCCAACGTCCTGACTTTC
CASSHQPGANVLTF
>TRBV18|14|TRBJ2-3|.|.
TGTGCCAGCTCACCACCCCCGGGGACAGATACGCAGTATTTT
CASSPPPGTDTQYF
>TRBV12-2|15|TRBJ2-7|.|.
TGTGCAAGTCGCTTAGCCGTAGCGTTAACCTACGAGCAGTACTTC
CASRLAVALTYEQYF
>TRBV7-9|13|TRBJ2-5|.|.
TGTGCCAGCGGCTCCGCAGGGTGGAAGACCCAGTACTTC
CASGSAGWKTQYF
>TRBV30|14|TRBJ2-1|TRBD1|.
TGTGCCTGGACGTGGGGACAGGGTATCAATGAGCAGTTCTTC
CAWTWGQGINEQFF
>TRBV29-1|13|TRBJ2-7|TRBD1|.
TGCAGCGCTAGGACAGGGGGCGCCTACGAGCAGTACTTC
CSARTGGAYEQYF
>TRBV10-3|13|TRBJ2-1|.|.
TGTGCCATCAGTGTTGTGGGCTACAATGAGCAGTTCTTC
CAISVVGYNEQFF
>TRBV5-1|14|TRBJ2-7|.|.
TGCGCCAGCAGCTACGCGGACAGACTGGGCGAGCAGTACTTC
CASSYADRLGEQYF
>TRBV30|11|TRBJ2-7|.|.
TGTGCCTGGAGTAGTTGGGGGGAGCAGTACTTC
CAWSSWGEQYF
>TRBV9|14|TRBJ1-1|TRBD1|few
TGTGCCAGCAGCCCCCGGACAGGGGGAGCTGAAGCTTTCTTT
CASSPRTGGAEAFF
>TRBV5-4|13|TRBJ2-3|.|.
TGTGCCAGCAGTTCGAGCCGTACAGATACGCAGTATTTT
CASSSSRTDTQYF
>TRBV28|17|TRBJ2-1|TRBD1|.
TGTGCCAGCAGTTTGCCGGGACAGCCGAGCTCCTACAATGAGCAGTTCTTC
CASSLPGQPSSYNEQFF